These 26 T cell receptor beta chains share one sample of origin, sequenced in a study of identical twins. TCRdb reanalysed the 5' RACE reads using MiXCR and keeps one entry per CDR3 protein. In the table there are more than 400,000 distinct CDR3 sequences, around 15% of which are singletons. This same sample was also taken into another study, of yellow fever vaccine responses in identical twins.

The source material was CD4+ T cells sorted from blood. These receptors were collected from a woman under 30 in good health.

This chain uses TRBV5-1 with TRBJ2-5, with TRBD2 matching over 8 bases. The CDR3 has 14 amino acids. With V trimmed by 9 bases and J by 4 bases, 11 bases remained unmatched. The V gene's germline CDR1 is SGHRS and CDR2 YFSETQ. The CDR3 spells CATTVSGSGETQYF. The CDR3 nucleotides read TGCGCCACCACAGTAAGCGGGAGTGGAGAGACCCAGTACTTC. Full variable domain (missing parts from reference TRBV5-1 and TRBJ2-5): KAGVTQTPRYLIKTRGQQVTLSCSPISGHRSVSWYQQTPGQGLQFLFEYFSETQRNKGNFPGRFSGRQFSNSRSEMNVSTLELGDSALYLCATTVSGSGETQYFGPGTRLLVL.

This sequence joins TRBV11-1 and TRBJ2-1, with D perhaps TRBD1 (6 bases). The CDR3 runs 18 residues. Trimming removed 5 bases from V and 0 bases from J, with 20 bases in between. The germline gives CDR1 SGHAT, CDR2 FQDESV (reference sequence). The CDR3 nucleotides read TGTGCCAGCAGCCCGGGGCTAAACAGGGTTAGCTCCTACAATGAGCAGTTCTTC. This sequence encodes CASSPGLNRVSSYNEQFF.

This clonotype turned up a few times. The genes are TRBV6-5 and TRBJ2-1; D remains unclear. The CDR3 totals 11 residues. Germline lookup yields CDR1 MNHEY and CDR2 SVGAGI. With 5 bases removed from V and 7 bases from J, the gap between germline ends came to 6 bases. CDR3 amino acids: CASSNKNEQFF. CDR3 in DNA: TGTGCCAGCAGTAATAAAAATGAGCAGTTCTTC.

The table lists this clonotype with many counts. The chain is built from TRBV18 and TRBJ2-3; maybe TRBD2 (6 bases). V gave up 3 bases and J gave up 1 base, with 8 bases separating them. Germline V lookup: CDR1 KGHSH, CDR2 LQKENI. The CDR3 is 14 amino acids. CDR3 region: CASSPQRGTDTQYF. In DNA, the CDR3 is TGTGCCAGCTCACCCCAGCGGGGCACAGATACGCAGTATTTT.

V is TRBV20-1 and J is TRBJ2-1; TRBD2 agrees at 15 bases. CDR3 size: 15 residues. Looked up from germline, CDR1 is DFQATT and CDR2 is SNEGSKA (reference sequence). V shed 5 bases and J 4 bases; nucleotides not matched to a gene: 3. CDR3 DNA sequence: TGCAGTGCTCCGGGACTAGCGGGAGGTTACAATGAGCAGTTCTTC. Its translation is CSAPGLAGGYNEQFF.

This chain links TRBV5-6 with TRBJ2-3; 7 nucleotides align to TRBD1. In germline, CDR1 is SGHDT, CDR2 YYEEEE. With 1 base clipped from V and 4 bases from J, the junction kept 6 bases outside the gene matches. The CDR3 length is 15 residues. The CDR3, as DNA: TGTGCCAGCAGCTTGCGCAGGGGGAATGCAGATACGCAGTATTTT. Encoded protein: CASSLRRGNADTQYF.

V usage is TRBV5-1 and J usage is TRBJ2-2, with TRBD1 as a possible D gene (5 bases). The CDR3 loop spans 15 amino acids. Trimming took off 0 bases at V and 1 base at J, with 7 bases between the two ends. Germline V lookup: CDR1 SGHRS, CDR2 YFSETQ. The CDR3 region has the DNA TGCGCCAGCAGCTTGGACGGACAGAACACCGGGGAGCTGTTTTTT. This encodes CASSLDGQNTGELFF.

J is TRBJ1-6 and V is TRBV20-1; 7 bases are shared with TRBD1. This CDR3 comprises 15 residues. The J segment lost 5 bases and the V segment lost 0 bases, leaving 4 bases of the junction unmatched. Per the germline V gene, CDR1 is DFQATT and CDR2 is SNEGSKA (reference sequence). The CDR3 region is CSAREGGQNNSPLHF. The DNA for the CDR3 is TGCAGTGCTAGAGAAGGGGGACAGAATAATTCACCCCTCCACTTT.

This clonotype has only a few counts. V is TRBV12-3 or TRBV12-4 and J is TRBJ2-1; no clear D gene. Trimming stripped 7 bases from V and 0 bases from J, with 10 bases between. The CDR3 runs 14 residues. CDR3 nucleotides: TGTGCCAGCAACCGAGAGAGCTCCTACAATGAGCAGTTCTTC. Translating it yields CASNRESSYNEQFF.

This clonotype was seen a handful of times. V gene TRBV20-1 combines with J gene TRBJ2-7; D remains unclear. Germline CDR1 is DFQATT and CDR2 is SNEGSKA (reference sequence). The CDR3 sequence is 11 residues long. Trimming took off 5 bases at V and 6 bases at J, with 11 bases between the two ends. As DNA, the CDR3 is TGCAGTGCTCACCGCCTCCTCGAGCAGTACGTC. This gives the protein CSAHRLLEQYV.

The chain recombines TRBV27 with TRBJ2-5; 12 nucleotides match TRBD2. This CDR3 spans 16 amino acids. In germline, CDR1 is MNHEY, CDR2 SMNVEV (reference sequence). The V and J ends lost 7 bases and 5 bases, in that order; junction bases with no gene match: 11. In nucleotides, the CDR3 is TGTGCCAGCAACTTAGATTCTAGCGGGAGGGAGGAGACCCAGTACTTC. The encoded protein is CASNLDSSGREETQYF.

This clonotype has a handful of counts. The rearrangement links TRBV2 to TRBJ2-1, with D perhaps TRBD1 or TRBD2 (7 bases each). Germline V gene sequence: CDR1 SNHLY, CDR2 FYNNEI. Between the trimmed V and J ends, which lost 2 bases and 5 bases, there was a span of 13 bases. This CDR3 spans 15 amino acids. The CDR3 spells CASSERSGTDNEQFF. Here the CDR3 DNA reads TGTGCCAGCAGTGAAAGGAGCGGGACAGACAATGAGCAGTTCTTC.

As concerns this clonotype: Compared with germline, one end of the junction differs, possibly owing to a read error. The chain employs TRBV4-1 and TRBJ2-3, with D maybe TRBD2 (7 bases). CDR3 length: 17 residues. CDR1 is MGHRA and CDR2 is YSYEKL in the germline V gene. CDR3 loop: CASSQVWGGDFRDTRYF. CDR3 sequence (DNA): TGCGCCAGCAGCCAAGTTTGGGGGGGCGATTTTAGAGATACGCGGTATTTT.

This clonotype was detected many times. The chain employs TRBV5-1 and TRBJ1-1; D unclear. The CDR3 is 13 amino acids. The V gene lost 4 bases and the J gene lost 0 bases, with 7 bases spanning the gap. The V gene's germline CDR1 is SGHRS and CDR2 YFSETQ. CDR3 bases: TGCGCCAGCAGCCTCGACCTGAACACTGAAGCTTTCTTT. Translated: CASSLDLNTEAFF.

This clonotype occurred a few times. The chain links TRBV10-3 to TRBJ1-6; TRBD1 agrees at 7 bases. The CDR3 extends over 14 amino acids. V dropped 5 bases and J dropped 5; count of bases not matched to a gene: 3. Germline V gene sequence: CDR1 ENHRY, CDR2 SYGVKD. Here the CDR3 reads CAISLGTDNSPLHF. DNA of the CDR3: TGTGCCATCAGTTTGGGGACAGATAATTCACCCCTCCACTTT.

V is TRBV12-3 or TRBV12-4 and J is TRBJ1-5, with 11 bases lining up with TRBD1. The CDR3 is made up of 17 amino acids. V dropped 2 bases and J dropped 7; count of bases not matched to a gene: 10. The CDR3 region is CASSLFTGTGGNQPQHF. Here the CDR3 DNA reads TGTGCCAGCAGTTTATTTACCGGGACAGGGGGAAACCAGCCCCAGCATTTT.

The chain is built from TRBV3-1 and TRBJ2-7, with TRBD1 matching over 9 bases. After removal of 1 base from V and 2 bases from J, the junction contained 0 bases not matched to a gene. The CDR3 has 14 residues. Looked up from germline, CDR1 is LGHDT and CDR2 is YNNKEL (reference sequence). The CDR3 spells CASSQGTGAYEQYV. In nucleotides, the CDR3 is TGTGCCAGCAGCCAAGGGACAGGGGCCTACGAGCAGTACGTC.

The DNA of the CDR3 is TGCGCCAGCAGCTTCCACTACATGACTAGCGGGGGATACAATGAGCAGTTCTTC. It codes for CASSFHYMTSGGYNEQFF. The J gene is TRBJ2-1, the V gene TRBV5-1; 12 nucleotides line up with TRBD2. In germline, CDR1 is SGHRS, CDR2 YFSETQ. This CDR3 comprises 18 residues. Germline trimming cut 2 bases from V and 4 bases from J; bases unmatched to any gene: 10.

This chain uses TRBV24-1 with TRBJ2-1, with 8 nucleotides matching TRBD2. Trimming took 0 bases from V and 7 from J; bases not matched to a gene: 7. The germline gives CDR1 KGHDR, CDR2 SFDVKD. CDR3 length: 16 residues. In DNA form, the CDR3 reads TGTGCCACCAGTGATTTGTCTAGCGGGCCTCGGAATGAGCAGTTCTTC. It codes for CATSDLSSGPRNEQFF.

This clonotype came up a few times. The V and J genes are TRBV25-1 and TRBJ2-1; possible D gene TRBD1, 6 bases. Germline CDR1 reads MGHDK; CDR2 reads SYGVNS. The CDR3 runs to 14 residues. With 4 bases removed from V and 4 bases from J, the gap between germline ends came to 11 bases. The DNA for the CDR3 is TGTGCCAGCAGTGCTGACAGGTTATACAATGAGCAGTTCTTC. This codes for CASSADRLYNEQFF.

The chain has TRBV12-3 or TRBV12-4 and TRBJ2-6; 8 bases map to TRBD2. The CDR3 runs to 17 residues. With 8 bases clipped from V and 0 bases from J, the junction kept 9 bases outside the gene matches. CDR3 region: CASRVAGSSSGANVLTF. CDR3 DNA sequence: TGTGCCAGCCGCGTAGCGGGATCAAGCTCTGGGGCCAACGTCCTGACTTTC.

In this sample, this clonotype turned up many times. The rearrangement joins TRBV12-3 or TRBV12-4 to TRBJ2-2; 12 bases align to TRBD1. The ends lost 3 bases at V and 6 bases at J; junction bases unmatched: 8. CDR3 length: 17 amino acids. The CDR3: CASSFLGTGGFSGELFF. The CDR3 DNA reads TGTGCCAGCAGTTTTTTGGGGACAGGGGGCTTTTCCGGGGAGCTGTTTTTT.

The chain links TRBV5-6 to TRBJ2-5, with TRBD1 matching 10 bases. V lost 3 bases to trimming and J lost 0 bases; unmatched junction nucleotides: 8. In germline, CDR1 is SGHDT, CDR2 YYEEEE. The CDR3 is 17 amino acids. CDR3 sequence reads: CASSSPPGTGDQETQYF. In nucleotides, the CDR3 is TGTGCCAGCAGCTCCCCCCCCGGGACAGGGGACCAAGAGACCCAGTACTTC.

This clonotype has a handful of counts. The CDR3 region is CASSLGGPAPNEQFF. The CDR3 DNA reads as TGCGCCAGCAGCTTGGGGGGCCCGGCCCCCAATGAGCAGTTCTTC. The V call is TRBV5-1, the J call TRBJ2-1; possible D gene TRBD1, 5 bases. Germline loops: CDR1 SGHRS, CDR2 YFSETQ. The V and J ends lost 0 bases and 6 bases respectively, with 13 bases between them. There are 15 residues in the CDR3.

The CDR3 spells CASSLPSGSSYEQYF. The CDR3 DNA is TGTGCCAGCAGCTTACCCAGCGGGTCTTCCTACGAGCAGTACTTC. The rearrangement joins TRBV11-2 to TRBJ2-7; D is perhaps TRBD2 (6 bases). Trimming cost V 2 bases and J 1 base, with 12 bases left between them. Looked up from germline, CDR1 is SGHAT and CDR2 is FQNNGV. This CDR3 is built from 15 residues.

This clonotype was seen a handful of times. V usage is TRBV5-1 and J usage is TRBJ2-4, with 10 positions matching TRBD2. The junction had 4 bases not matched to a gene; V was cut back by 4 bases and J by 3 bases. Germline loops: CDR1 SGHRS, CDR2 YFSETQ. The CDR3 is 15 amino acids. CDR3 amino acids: CASSLAGEGKNIQYF. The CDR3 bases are TGCGCCAGCAGCCTAGCGGGAGAAGGCAAAAACATTCAGTACTTC.